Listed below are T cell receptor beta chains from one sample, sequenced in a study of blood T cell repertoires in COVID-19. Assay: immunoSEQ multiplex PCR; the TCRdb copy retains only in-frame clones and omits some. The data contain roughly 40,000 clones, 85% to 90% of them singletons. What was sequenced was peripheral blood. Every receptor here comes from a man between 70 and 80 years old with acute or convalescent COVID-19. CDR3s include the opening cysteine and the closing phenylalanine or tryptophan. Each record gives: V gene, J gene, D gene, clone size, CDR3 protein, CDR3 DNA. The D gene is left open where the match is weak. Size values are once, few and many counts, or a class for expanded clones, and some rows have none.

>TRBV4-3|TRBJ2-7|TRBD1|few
CASSQELTGSSYEQYF
TGCGCCAGCAGCCAAGAGTTGACAGGGAGCTCCTACGAGCAGTACTTC
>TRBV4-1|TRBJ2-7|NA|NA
CASSQDELQGREQYF
TGCGCCAGCAGCCAAGATGAATTGCAGGGTAGGGAGCAGTACTTC
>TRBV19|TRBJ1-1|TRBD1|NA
CASSITGGSSEAFF
TGTGCCAGTAGTATCACAGGGGGCTCAAGTGAAGCTTTCTTT
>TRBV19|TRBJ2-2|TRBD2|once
CASSTLAGANTGELFF
TGTGCCAGTAGTACCTTGGCGGGGGCGAACACCGGGGAGCTGTTTTTT
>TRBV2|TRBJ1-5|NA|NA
CASKGDLSNQPQHF
TGTGCCAGCAAAGGGGATTTGAGCAATCAGCCCCAGCATTTT
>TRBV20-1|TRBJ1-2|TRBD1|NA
CSASATGAAGYTF
TGCAGTGCTAGTGCCACAGGGGCGGCTGGCTACACCTTC
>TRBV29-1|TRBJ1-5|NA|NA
CSAGQGVSNQPQHF
TGCAGCGCAGGGCAGGGCGTTAGCAATCAGCCCCAGCATTTT
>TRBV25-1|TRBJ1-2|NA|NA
CASNVGEGYTF
TGTGCCAGCAATGTCGGAGAGGGCTACACCTTC
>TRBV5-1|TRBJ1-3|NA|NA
CASSPGGARTGNTIYF
TGCGCCAGCAGCCCTGGAGGGGCGAGAACTGGAAACACCATATATTTT
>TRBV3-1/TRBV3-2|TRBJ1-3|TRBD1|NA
CASSQDKGAKENTIYF
TGTGCCAGCAGCCAAGATAAGGGGGCCAAGGAAAACACCATATATTTT
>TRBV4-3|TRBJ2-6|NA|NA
CASSQVSSGANVLTF
TGCGCCAGCAGCCAAGTGAGCTCTGGGGCCAACGTCCTGACTTTC
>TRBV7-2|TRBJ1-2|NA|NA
CASSLGSHRVGGLNYGYTF
TGTGCCAGCAGCTTAGGTTCCCACAGGGTCGGAGGACTTAACTATGGCTACACCTTC
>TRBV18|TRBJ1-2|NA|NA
CASSPWGEPNYGYTF
TGTGCCAGCTCACCGTGGGGGGAACCAAACTATGGCTACACCTTC
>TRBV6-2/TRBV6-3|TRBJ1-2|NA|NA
CASSYPRRRGPNYGYTF
TGTGCCAGCAGTTACCCCCGAAGGCGGGGACCAAACTATGGCTACACCTTC
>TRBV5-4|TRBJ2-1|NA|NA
CASSWDSRASYNEQFF
TGTGCCAGCAGCTGGGACTCCCGGGCCTCCTACAATGAGCAGTTCTTC
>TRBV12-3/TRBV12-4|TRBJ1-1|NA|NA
CASSTSQVAEAFF
TGTGCCAGCAGCACAAGTCAGGTCGCTGAAGCTTTCTTT
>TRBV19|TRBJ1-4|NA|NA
CASTRESANEKLFF
TGTGCCAGTACCCGGGAGTCGGCTAATGAAAAACTGTTTTTT
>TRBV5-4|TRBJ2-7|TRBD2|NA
CASSLDVAGRIYEQYF
TGTGCCAGCAGCTTGGATGTAGCGGGACGAATCTACGAGCAGTACTTC
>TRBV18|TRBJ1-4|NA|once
CASSPRGVGGEKLFF
TGTGCCAGCTCACCCCGAGGAGTCGGCGGAGAAAAACTGTTTTTT
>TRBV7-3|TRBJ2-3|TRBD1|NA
CASSSLGPGTGRPDTQYF
TGTGCCAGCAGCTCGCTCGGCCCCGGGACAGGTCGCCCAGATACGCAGTATTTT
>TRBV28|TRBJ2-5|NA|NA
CASSDGRETQYF
TGTGCCAGCAGCGATGGCCGAGAGACCCAGTACTTC
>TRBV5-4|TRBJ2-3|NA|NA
CASSLGAAPDTQYF
TGTGCCAGCAGCTTGGGGGCTGCCCCAGATACGCAGTATTTT
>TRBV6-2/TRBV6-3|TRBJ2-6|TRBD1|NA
CASSLTSGTGVTGANVLTF
TGTGCCAGCAGCCTCACTTCCGGGACAGGGGTGACCGGGGCCAACGTCCTGACTTTC
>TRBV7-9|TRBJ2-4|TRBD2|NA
CASSLVTSGNDIQYF
TGTGCCAGCAGCTTGGTTACTAGCGGGAATGACATTCAGTACTTC
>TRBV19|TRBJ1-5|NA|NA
CASGQLNQPQHF
TGTGCCAGTGGACAGCTCAATCAGCCCCAGCATTTT
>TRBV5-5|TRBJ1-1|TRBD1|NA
CASTLTGVAFF
TGTGCCAGCACCCTTACAGGGGTGGCTTTCTTT
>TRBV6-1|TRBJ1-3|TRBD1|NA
CASSDVTGGRDTIYF
TGTGCCAGCAGTGATGTTACAGGGGGACGGGACACCATATATTTT
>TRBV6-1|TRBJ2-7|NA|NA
CASSEAPSFDEQYF
TGTGCCAGCAGTGAAGCCCCCTCTTTCGACGAGCAGTACTTC
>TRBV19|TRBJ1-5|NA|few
CASSMRGQPQHF
TGTGCCAGTAGTATGAGGGGGCAGCCCCAGCATTTT
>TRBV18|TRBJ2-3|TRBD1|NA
CASSKGQGGGSDTQYF
TGTGCCAGCTCAAAAGGACAGGGAGGAGGGTCAGATACGCAGTATTTT
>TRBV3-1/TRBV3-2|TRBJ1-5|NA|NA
CASSQGGQPQHF
TGTGCCAGCAGCCAAGGAGGACAGCCCCAGCATTTT